These 12 T cell receptor beta chains came from one sample sequenced in a study of CD8 T cells in Susac syndrome. Reverse transcription used about 0.45 to 1 ug RNA and random hexamers. TCRdb re-derived calls from the immunoSEQ multiplex PCR reads in MiXCR, one entry per CDR3 protein. This sample has over 80,000 distinct CDR3 sequences; 90% to 95% occur once, and the top ten carry roughly 0.32%. The material sequenced was CD8+ T cells from PBMCs. The receptors come from a human donor in good health.

The chain couples TRBV13 to TRBJ2-2, with TRBD1 matching 7 bases. The germline CDR1 and CDR2 sequences are PRHDT and FYEKMQ (reference sequence). V dropped 4 bases and J dropped 7; count of bases not matched to a gene: 6. The CDR3 sequence is 14 residues long. CDR3: CASSSGTARGELFF. The CDR3 region has the DNA TGTGCCAGCAGCTCCGGGACAGCCCGCGGGGAGCTGTTTTTT.

J is TRBJ1-1 and V is TRBV13, with D perhaps TRBD1 (5 bases). The CDR3 has 12 residues. Trimming took 5 bases from V and 6 from J, leaving 10 bases between them. Germline CDR1 reads PRHDT; CDR2 reads FYEKMQ (reference sequence). The CDR3 loop is CASSQGVSEAFF. Written as DNA, the CDR3 is TGTGCCAGCAGCCAGGGAGTTTCTGAAGCTTTCTTT.

This chain connects TRBV6-5 to TRBJ2-7; TRBD1 matches 8 bases. Per the germline V gene, CDR1 is MNHEY and CDR2 is SVGAGI. The CDR3 loop spans 14 amino acids. V was clipped by 8 bases and J by 1 base; unmatched bases: 7. The CDR3 DNA reads as TGTGCCAGCGCAGAACAGGGGGAGTCCTACGAGCAGTACTTC. Translated: CASAEQGESYEQYF.

V gene TRBV29-1 combines with J gene TRBJ2-2; D uncertain. CDR1 is SQVTM and CDR2 is ANQGSEA in the germline V gene. The germline V and J ends were trimmed by 6 bases and 4 bases, with 12 bases remaining between them. CDR3 length equals 13 residues. CDR3 loop: CSVPIPSTGELFF. The CDR3 DNA sequence: TGCAGCGTGCCCATCCCTAGCACCGGGGAGCTGTTTTTT.

This clonotype was picked up a small number of times. In DNA form, the CDR3 reads TGTGCCAGCTCCGGAGGCCAGGGGTCCTACGAGCAGTACTTC. It translates to CASSGGQGSYEQYF. The chain employs TRBV18 and TRBJ2-7, with a weak D call TRBD1 (6 bases). Trimming removed 6 bases at V and 1 base at J, with 13 bases between. CDR3 size: 14 residues. Looked up from germline, CDR1 is KGHSH and CDR2 is LQKENI.

J is TRBJ1-2 and V is TRBV29-1; TRBD1 agrees at 7 bases. With V trimmed by 6 bases and J by 8 bases, 15 bases remained unmatched. Germline values: CDR1 SQVTM, CDR2 ANQGSEA. This CDR3 region has 14 residues. The CDR3 reads CSVDRQGAPGGYTF. The CDR3 DNA reads TGCAGCGTGGATCGACAGGGCGCTCCTGGAGGCTACACCTTC.

The chain uses TRBV13 and TRBJ2-4; D is unresolved. The V end lost 0 bases, the J end lost 0 bases, and 9 bases lay between the germline ends. CDR3 length: 16 residues. Germline V CDR1 and CDR2: PRHDT, FYEKMQ (reference sequence). CDR3 DNA sequence: TGTGCCAGCAGCTTAGGAGGCAGTTTAGCCAAAAACATTCAGTACTTC. Amino acid sequence: CASSLGGSLAKNIQYF. The variable domain in full, with the rest retrieved from reference TRBV13 and TRBJ2-4, is AAGVIQSPRHLIKEKRETATLKCYPIPRHDTVYWYQQGPGQDPQFLISFYEKMQSDKGSIPDRFSAQQFSDYHSELNMSSLELGDSALYFCASSLGGSLAKNIQYFGAGTRLSVL.

V is TRBV5-1 and J is TRBJ2-3; the match to TRBD2 covers 10 bases. V shed 1 base, J shed 3 bases, and the junction held 5 bases outside the gene matches. In germline, CDR1 is SGHRS, CDR2 YFSETQ. CDR3 length: 16 amino acids. Here the CDR3 DNA reads TGCGCCAGCAGCTTGTTTGAGCGGGGGGGAACAGATACGCAGTATTTT. This gives the protein CASSLFERGGTDTQYF.

The J gene is TRBJ2-3, the V gene TRBV4-1; 9 nucleotides align to TRBD2. The CDR3 covers 16 residues. V was pared by 2 bases and J by 4 bases, with 7 bases of the junction left unmatched. In germline, CDR1 is MGHRA, CDR2 YSYEKL. In nucleotides, the CDR3 is TGCGCCAGCAGCCAATGGGTCGAGCGGGGGGCAGATACGCAGTATTTT. Protein product: CASSQWVERGADTQYF.

This clonotype was observed once. The V call is TRBV30, the J call TRBJ2-3, with 7 positions matching TRBD1. Germline CDR1 reads GTSNPN; CDR2 reads SVGIG (reference sequence). The CDR3 loop spans 13 amino acids. Trimming at V came to 5 bases and at J to 5 bases, leaving 7 bases not matched to a gene. In DNA, the CDR3 is TGTGCCTGGGGGGGACAGAGGGTAGATACGCAGTATTTT. Encoded protein: CAWGGQRVDTQYF.

This clonotype appeared a single time. The J gene is TRBJ1-2, the V gene TRBV27, with no clear D. This CDR3 contains 14 residues. Germline V gives CDR1 MNHEY, CDR2 SMNVEV (reference sequence). V lost 3 bases and J 0 bases, leaving 8 bases between the germline ends. The CDR3 DNA reads TGTGCCAGCAGTTTTGACTCTGCTAACTATGGCTACACCTTC. It encodes CASSFDSANYGYTF.

The chain combines TRBV12-3 or TRBV12-4 with TRBJ2-1; D may be TRBD2 (6 bases). V lost 8 bases, J lost 4 bases, and 21 bases lay in between. The CDR3 sequence is 16 residues long. This CDR3 is CASWTLSSVKYNEQFF. CDR3 in DNA: TGTGCCAGCTGGACCCTGTCTAGCGTAAAATACAATGAGCAGTTCTTC.